This T cell receptor beta chain was observed in a study of T cells in Graves' hyperthyroidism and ophthalmopathy (dated by TCRdb to the late 2010s). With regard to the full study: To identify TCR V-J signatures that set the groups apart, the researchers used a discovery cohort of 100 patients, made up of about 44 with Graves' ophthalmopathy and about 60 with stable Graves' hyperthyroidism. For training and testing, the 100 or so patients in the discovery cohort were randomly divided in a 7:3 ratio. An independent validation cohort of under 20 hyperthyroidism patients and 17 patients who later progressed to ophthalmopathy tested prospective prediction of ophthalmopathy. Following sampling, methimazole starting at 30 mg daily was given to hyperthyroidism patients, and high-dose intravenous methylprednisolone was given to ophthalmopathy patients. The study also compared thyroid tissue and blood T-cell repertoires from about six Graves' hyperthyroidism patients. The paper describes TCR Vbeta CDR3 sequencing of around 140 peripheral blood samples, made up of roughly 45 ophthalmopathy patients, 70 to 75 hyperthyroidism patients and roughly 17 progressor patients. General conclusions and limits of the study: A model built on a 13 V-J signature distinguished ophthalmopathy from stable hyperthyroidism, reaching 85% to 90% sensitivity and around 81% specificity in cross-validation and 80%/75% in testing. Blood samples also contained most of the expanded thyroid clonotypes (frequency above 0.001), which suggests that blood repertoires may reflect thyroid immune responses. No statistical method was used to set the sample size in advance, and investigators knew the group allocation. In validation, the model predicted progression to ophthalmopathy a median of around 6.5 months before onset, with about 64% sensitivity and just under 75% specificity.

Stable Graves' hyperthyroidism was defined as no progression to ophthalmopathy during 18 months of follow-up. The hyperthyroidism patients were between 18 and 65 years old and newly diagnosed, with a disease duration of less than 2 months. Exclusion was applied to patients with uncontrolled infections, other autoimmune diseases, pregnancy or lactation. Diagnoses relied on clinical symptoms, serum thyroxine and TRAb, thyroid ultrasound and orbital computed tomography. Total RNA was extracted with Trizol reagent, and quality was checked on an Agilent 2100 Bioanalyzer. Ten or more counts support this clonotype. Its specific antigen is unknown. Base qualities are missing; no much larger clone stands one base away. Amplification of TCR beta CDR3 regions was carried out from RNA transcripts. For the first round of RT-PCR on the TCR CDR3, the HTBI primer set was used together with the Qiagen OneStep RT-PCR kit. Libraries were constructed in a second round of multiplex PCR, after which size selection and purification were performed. Paired-end sequencing of the libraries was performed with 100 bp reads on an Illumina HiSeq2000. The paper's data handling went like this. SOAPnuke was used to process the raw data, throwing out any read that contained adapters or uncalled bases, had a mean Phred below 15, or lacked an exact constant-primer or identifier match. COPE v1.2.5 was used to merge the high-quality paired reads, and each unique nucleotide sequence was defined as a clonotype. Clonotypes were aligned to IMGT TRBV, TRBD and TRBJ reference segments using MiTCR v1.1. Only V-J combinations with frequency above 0.0001, covering 99% to 99.2% of repertoires, were analysed. The TCS score was defined as F50 (clonal expansion) divided by E x V (chaos), with BLOSUM62-based TCRdist calculated between CDR3 peptides within each V-J. Welch's t-statistics and random forest reduced fewer than 600 V-J features to 13, which were used in a naive Bayes classifier (R e1071). Thyroid-blood repertoire similarity was quantified with the Morisita-Horn index. TCRdb took the public reads, trimmed them with fastp at Q25, ran MiXCR for clone calling and kept in-frame beta chains. Entries are consolidated by CDR3 protein sequence, retaining the most common genes and DNA. For this entry, the V and J calls and clone size follow TCRdb and not the study's own pipeline. For this sample the table gives tens of thousands of distinct CDR3 sequences, of which roughly 51% were detected only once. The ten largest make up 30% to 40% of the sample.

This clonotype was sampled from a man aged 18 to 29 with Graves' hyperthyroidism. Sequenced: peripheral blood or thyroid tissue (not recorded which).

Read as DNA, the sequence is TGTGCCAGCAGCCCAGGACAGGGGTCGGGCAATCAGCCCCAGCATTTT. The translation is CASSPGQGSGNQPQHF. The V gene is TRBV7-2 and the J gene is TRBJ1-5, with TRBD1 identical over 9 junction bases. The CDR3 has 16 amino acids, counting the end cysteine and phenylalanine. The DNA shown is the 48-base CDR3, in frame from base 1. As encoded in the germline V gene, CDR1 is SGHTA while CDR2 is FQGNSA. Compared with germline, V lacks 5 bases and J lacks 2 bases; bases without a gene match: 7.